These T cell receptor beta chains were read from a single sample in a study of T cells in Graves' hyperthyroidism and ophthalmopathy. TCRdb re-called the multiplex PCR reads with MiXCR, one entry per CDR3 protein. The repertoire has under 450,000 distinct CDR3 sequences, around a sixth of them found once; the top ten carry 7.5% to 9%. Sequencing input: blood. These receptors all come from a young woman with Graves' hyperthyroidism. Each CDR3 is given with its conserved first and last residue. The D gene is left open where the match is weak. The size of a clone is reported for some rows only, either as once, few or many, or as a class for expanded clones.

j_call,d_call,v_call,clone_size,cdr3_nt,cdr3_aa
TRBJ2-1,.,TRBV3-1,many,TGTGCCAGCAGCCAAGCAGGGACCTACAATGAGCAGTTCTTC,CASSQAGTYNEQFF
TRBJ2-3,.,TRBV19,many,TGTGCCAGTAGACCCCCTGCGGATGGGTCCAGCACAGATACGCAGTATTTT,CASRPPADGSSTDTQYF
TRBJ2-7,TRBD1,TRBV3-1,many,TGTGCCAGTTCTGGACAGGGGATCGCAAAAGCCTACGAGCAGTACTTC,CASSGQGIAKAYEQYF
TRBJ2-1,.,TRBV9,many,TGTGCCAGCAGCGTCCGGGGGACTCTCTCCAATGAGCAGTTCTTC,CASSVRGTLSNEQFF
TRBJ2-1,.,TRBV2,few,TGTGCCAGCAGTGAAAGGCAGGGGTTTACAATGAAACAGTTCTTC,CASSERQGFTMKQFF
TRBJ2-7,.,TRBV5-1,many,TGCGCCAGCAGCTCGACACCGACGGAGCAGTACTTC,CASSSTPTEQYF
TRBJ1-1,TRBD1,TRBV20-1,.,TGCAGTGCTAGTCTCAGGGGGAGAGCAGGAGGGAGGCAAGCTTTCTTT,CSASLRGRAGGRQAFF
TRBJ2-5,.,TRBV4-2,many,TGTGCCAGCAGCCAAGATCGGTTGTCCGTGACCCAGTACTTC,CASSQDRLSVTQYF
TRBJ2-3,TRBD2,TRBV11-2,many,TGTGCCAGCAGCTTAGGACTAGCGGTGAGCACAGATACGCAGTATTTT,CASSLGLAVSTDTQYF
TRBJ1-2,.,TRBV7-2,many,TGTGCCAGCAGCCCCGATCAAGGTTTTGGCTATGGCTACACCTTC,CASSPDQGFGYGYTF
TRBJ2-7,TRBD1,TRBV30,.,TGTGCCTGGGGACAGGGGCCGGGGACCGAGCAGTACTTC,CAWGQGPGTEQYF
TRBJ2-1,.,TRBV11-2,many,TGTGCCAGCAGCTTAGATCTGGCGGAGCAGTTCTTC,CASSLDLAEQFF
TRBJ1-2,.,TRBV30,many,TGTGCCTGGAGTAAGGCGGCCGGAGGCTACACCTTC,CAWSKAAGGYTF
TRBJ1-2,.,TRBV3-1,.,TGTGCCAGCAGCCAAGTTGGGGCGCCCCACTATGGCTACACCTTC,CASSQVGAPHYGYTF
TRBJ2-7,.,TRBV10-2,many,TGCGCCAGCAGGAATTTCAATTACGAGCAGTACTTC,CASRNFNYEQYF
TRBJ1-1,.,TRBV19,many,TGTGCCAGTAGTATTATGGTGCGGCTGAACACTGAAGCTTTCTTT,CASSIMVRLNTEAFF
TRBJ1-6,.,TRBV2,many,TGTGCCAGCAGGGCGGGGGCGCGCTCCTATAATTCACCCCTCCACTTT,CASRAGARSYNSPLHF
TRBJ2-3,.,TRBV14,many,TGTGCCAGCAGCCAAGAGTTCTACGGACTCACAGATACGCAGTATTTT,CASSQEFYGLTDTQYF
TRBJ2-1,TRBD2,TRBV14,.,TGTGCCAGCAGCCAAGATCCTTACCTAGCGGGAGGGGATCATACCTACAATGAGCAGTTCTTC,CASSQDPYLAGGDHTYNEQFF
TRBJ2-7,TRBD2,TRBV5-1,many,TGCGCCAGCAGCTTGGAAGTTTGGACTAGCTCCTACGAGCAGTACTTC,CASSLEVWTSSYEQYF
TRBJ1-6,TRBD1,TRBV6-1,few,TGTGCCAGCAGTGCCGGGACAGATAATTCACCCCTCCACTTT,CASSAGTDNSPLHF
TRBJ2-7,TRBD2,TRBV12-3/TRBV12-4,many,TGTGCCAGCAGTGGACTAGCGGGGGGCCTTTCCCCTACCGAGCAGTACTTC,CASSGLAGGLSPTEQYF
TRBJ1-5,.,TRBV25-1,.,TGTGCCAGCAGTGAATTAAGGGGGAATAGCAATCAGCCCCAGCATTTT,CASSELRGNSNQPQHF
TRBJ1-1,.,TRBV7-8,.,TGTGCCAGCAGTATGAACACTGAAGCTTTCTTT,CASSMNTEAFF
TRBJ1-1,TRBD1,TRBV7-3,few,TGTGCCAGCAGCCGACCTGGGGGACAGGGGGCGCGCGGCACTGAAGCTTTCTTT,CASSRPGGQGARGTEAFF
TRBJ2-7,TRBD1,TRBV6-5,many,TGTGCCAGCAGTTACCTGGACAGGGGAAACGAGCAGTACTTC,CASSYLDRGNEQYF
TRBJ2-5,TRBD1,TRBV20-1,few,TGCAGTGCTAGAGATCGGGACAGGGGGCAAGAGACCCAGTACTTC,CSARDRDRGQETQYF
TRBJ2-1,.,TRBV11-3,many,TGTGCCAGCAGCTTTGGCCCTTACAATGAGCAGTTCTTC,CASSFGPYNEQFF
TRBJ2-5,TRBD1,TRBV9,many,TGTGCCAGCAGCGCCGGGACAGGGAAAGAGACCCAGTACTTC,CASSAGTGKETQYF
TRBJ2-7,.,TRBV28,many,TGTGCCAGCAGTTCTCCTCAGGGAACCCAGGGGCAGTACTTC,CASSSPQGTQGQYF
TRBJ2-5,.,TRBV5-4,many,TGTGCCAGCAGCCCCCCCGGGACCCTGTCCGAGACCCAGTACTTC,CASSPPGTLSETQYF
TRBJ1-4,.,TRBV3-1,many,TGTGCCAGCAGCCAAGTAAGGGGGTCCGAAAAACTGTTTTTT,CASSQVRGSEKLFF
TRBJ1-1,.,TRBV9,.,TGTGCCAGCAGCGTAGGGTCGGGTTTCCTGGCTGAAGCTTTCTTT,CASSVGSGFLAEAFF
TRBJ1-2,.,TRBV12-5,many,TGTGCTAGTTCTCCGGGGGGGAGCGGGGACTATGGCTACACCTTC,CASSPGGSGDYGYTF
TRBJ1-5,.,TRBV13,many,TGTGCCAGCAGCTCCCTACGATCGGGCCAGACTCAGCCCCAGCATTTT,CASSSLRSGQTQPQHF
TRBJ1-5,.,TRBV24-1,many,TGTGCCACCAGTGACGCCGGGTATCAGCCCCAGCATTTT,CATSDAGYQPQHF
TRBJ1-1,.,TRBV7-9,many,TGTGCCAGCAGCTTGCAGGAGGAAGCTTTCTTT,CASSLQEEAFF
TRBJ1-3,.,TRBV28,.,TGTGCCAGCAGCTTTTGGGGTAACTCTGGAAACACCATATATTTT,CASSFWGNSGNTIYF
TRBJ2-1,.,TRBV20-1,many,TGCAGTGCTCTACCGGGACTCAGCTCCTACAATGAGCAGTTCTTC,CSALPGLSSYNEQFF
TRBJ2-5,.,TRBV12-3/TRBV12-4,few,TGTGCCAGCACCCTGGACCGAGAGGCCCAGTACTTC,CASTLDREAQYF
TRBJ2-1,TRBD2,TRBV7-3,many,TGTGCCAGCAGCTTAGGCCCCAGCGGGAGCGGGGACAATGAGCAGTTCTTC,CASSLGPSGSGDNEQFF
TRBJ1-3,.,TRBV6-1,few,TGTGCCAGCAACGCCCAGGGAAACACCATATATTTT,CASNAQGNTIYF
TRBJ2-1,TRBD1,TRBV28,.,TGTGCCAGCAGTGTCCCGGGACAGGGGAATGAGCAGTTCTTC,CASSVPGQGNEQFF
TRBJ2-5,.,TRBV7-9,many,TGTGCCAGCAGCTCCCCAGGAGGCCGGGCCTTACACTTC,CASSSPGGRALHF
TRBJ1-5,.,TRBV10-3,few,TGTGCCATCAGTGAGTCTCGGGGAGTAGGCCAGCCCCAGCATTTT,CAISESRGVGQPQHF
TRBJ1-6,TRBD1,TRBV7-7,.,TGTGCTAGCATAAGTCACAGGGGGCCGTTTTATTCACCCCTCCACTTT,CASISHRGPFYSPLHF
TRBJ1-2,.,TRBV12-3/TRBV12-4,few,TGTGCCAGCAGACCCGACAGACACTATGGCTACACCTTC,CASRPDRHYGYTF
TRBJ2-7,.,TRBV27,many,TGTGCCAGCAGTTTGAGTGGACGGTCCTACGAGCAGTACTTC,CASSLSGRSYEQYF
TRBJ2-1,.,TRBV5-1,few,TGCGCCAGCAGCTTTGCGGGGCCGGGCGATGAGCAGTTCTTC,CASSFAGPGDEQFF